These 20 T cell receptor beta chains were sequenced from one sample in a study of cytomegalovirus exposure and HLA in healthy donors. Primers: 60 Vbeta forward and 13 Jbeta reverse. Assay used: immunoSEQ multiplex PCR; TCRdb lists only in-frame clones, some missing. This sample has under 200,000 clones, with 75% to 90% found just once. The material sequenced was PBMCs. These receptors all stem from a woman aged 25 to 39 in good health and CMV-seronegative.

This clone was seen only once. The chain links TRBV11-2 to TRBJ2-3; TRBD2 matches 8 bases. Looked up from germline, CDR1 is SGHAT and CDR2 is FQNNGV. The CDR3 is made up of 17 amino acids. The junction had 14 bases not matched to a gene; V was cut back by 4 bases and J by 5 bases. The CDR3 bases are TGTGCCAGCAGCTGGGGTCTTAGCGGGAATCTGAAAGATACGCAGTATTTT. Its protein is CASSWGLSGNLKDTQYF.

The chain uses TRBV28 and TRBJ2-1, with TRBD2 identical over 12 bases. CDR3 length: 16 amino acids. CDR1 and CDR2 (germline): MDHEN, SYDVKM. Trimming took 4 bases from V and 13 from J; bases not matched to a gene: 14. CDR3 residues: CASSSILAGGPLAQFF. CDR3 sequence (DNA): TGTGCCAGCAGTTCGATCCTAGCGGGAGGGCCCCTGGCTCAGTTCTTC. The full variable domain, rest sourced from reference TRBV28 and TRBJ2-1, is DVKVTQSSRYLVKRTGEKVFLECVQDMDHENMFWYRQDPGLGLRLIYFSYDVKMKEKGDIPEGYSVSREKKERFSLILESASTNQTSMYLCASSSILAGGPLAQFFGPGTRLTVL.

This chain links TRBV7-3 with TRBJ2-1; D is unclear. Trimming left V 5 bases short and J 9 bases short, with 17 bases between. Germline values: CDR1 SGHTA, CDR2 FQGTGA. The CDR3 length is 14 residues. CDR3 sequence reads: CASSPYPGRSEQFF. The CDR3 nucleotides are TGTGCCAGCAGCCCCTACCCTGGTCGGAGTGAGCAGTTCTTC.

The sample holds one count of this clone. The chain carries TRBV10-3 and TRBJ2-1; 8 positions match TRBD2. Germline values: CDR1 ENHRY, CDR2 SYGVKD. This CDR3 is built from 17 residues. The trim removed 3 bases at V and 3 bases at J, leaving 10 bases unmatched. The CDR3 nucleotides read TGTGCCATCAGTGAATCGGTAGGAACTAGCGGCTACAATGAGCAGTTCTTC. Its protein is CAISESVGTSGYNEQFF.

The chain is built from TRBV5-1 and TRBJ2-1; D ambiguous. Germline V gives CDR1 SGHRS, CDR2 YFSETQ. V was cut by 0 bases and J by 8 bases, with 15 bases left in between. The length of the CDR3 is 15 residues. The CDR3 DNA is TGCGCCAGCAGCTTGGTGGGCCGGATCTCGCATGAGCAGTTCTTC. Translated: CASSLVGRISHEQFF. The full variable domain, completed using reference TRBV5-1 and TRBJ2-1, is KAGVTQTPRYLIKTRGQQVTLSCSPISGHRSVSWYQQTPGQGLQFLFEYFSETQRNKGNFPGRFSGRQFSNSRSEMNVSTLELGDSALYLCASSLVGRISHEQFFGPGTRLTVL.

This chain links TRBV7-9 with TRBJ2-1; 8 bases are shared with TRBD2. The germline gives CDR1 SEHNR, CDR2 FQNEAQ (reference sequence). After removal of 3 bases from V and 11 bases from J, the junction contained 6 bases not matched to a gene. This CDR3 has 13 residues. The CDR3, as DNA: TGTGCCAGCAGCTTGAGAAGCGGGAGACAGCAGTTCTTC. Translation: CASSLRSGRQQFF.

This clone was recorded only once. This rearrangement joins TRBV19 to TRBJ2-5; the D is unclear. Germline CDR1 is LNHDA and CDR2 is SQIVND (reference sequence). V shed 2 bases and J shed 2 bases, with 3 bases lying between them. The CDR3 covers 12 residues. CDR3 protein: CASSIPQETQYF. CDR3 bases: TGTGCCAGTAGTATACCTCAAGAGACCCAGTACTTC.

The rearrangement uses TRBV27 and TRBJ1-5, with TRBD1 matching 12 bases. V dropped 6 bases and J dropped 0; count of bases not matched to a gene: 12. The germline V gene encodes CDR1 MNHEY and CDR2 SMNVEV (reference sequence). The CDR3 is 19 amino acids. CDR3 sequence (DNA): TGTGCCAGCAGCCTCACCGGGACAGGGGGCGTCTATAGCAATCAGCCCCAGCATTTT. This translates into CASSLTGTGGVYSNQPQHF.

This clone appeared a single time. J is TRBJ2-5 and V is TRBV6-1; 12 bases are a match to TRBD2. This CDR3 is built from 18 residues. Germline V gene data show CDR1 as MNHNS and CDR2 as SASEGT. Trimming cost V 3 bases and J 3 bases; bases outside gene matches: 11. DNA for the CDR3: TGTGCCAGCAGTGATTACTTTACTAGCGGGGGGTGGAAAGAGACCCAGTACTTC. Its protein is CASSDYFTSGGWKETQYF.

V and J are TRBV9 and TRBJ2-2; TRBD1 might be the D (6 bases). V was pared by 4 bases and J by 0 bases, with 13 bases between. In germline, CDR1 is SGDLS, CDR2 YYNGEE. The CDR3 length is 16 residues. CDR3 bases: TGTGCCAGCAGCCTCGGACAGTTCGCGAACACCGGGGAGCTGTTTTTT. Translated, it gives CASSLGQFANTGELFF.

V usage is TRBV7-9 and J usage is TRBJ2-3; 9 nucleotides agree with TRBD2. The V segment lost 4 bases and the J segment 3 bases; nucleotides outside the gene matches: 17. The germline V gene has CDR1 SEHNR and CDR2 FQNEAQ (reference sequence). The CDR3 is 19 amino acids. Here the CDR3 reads CASSSSGGGAGSWTDTQYF. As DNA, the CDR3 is TGTGCCAGCAGCTCATCCGGCGGGGGGGCGGGATCTTGGACAGATACGCAGTATTTT.

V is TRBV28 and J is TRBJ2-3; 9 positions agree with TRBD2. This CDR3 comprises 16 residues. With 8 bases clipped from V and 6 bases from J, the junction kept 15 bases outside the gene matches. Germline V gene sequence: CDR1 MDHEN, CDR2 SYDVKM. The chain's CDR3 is CASGSLGAGGSDTQYF. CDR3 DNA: TGTGCCAGCGGCTCTCTAGGGGCGGGAGGGTCCGATACGCAGTATTTT.

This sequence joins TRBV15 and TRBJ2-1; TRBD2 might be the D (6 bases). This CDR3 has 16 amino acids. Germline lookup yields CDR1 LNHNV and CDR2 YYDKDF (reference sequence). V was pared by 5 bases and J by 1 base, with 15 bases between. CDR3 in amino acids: CATSRGWAGSYNEQFF. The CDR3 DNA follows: TGTGCCACCAGCCGAGGGTGGGCGGGATCCTACAATGAGCAGTTCTTC.

The CDR3 DNA reads as TGCGCCAGCAGCTTGGGAGCGGGAGGGTACAATGAGCAGTTCTTC. This encodes CASSLGAGGYNEQFF. This rearrangement joins TRBV5-1 to TRBJ2-1; TRBD2 matches 10 bases. This CDR3 has 15 residues. CDR1 is SGHRS and CDR2 is YFSETQ in the germline V gene. V gave up 0 bases and J gave up 4 bases; unmatched junction bases: 1.

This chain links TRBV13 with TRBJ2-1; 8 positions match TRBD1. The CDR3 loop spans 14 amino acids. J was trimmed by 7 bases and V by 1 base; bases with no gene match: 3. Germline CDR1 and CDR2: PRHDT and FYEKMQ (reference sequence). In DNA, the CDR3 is TGTGCCAGCAGCTTAGAGACAGGGGTAAATGAGCAGTTCTTC. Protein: CASSLETGVNEQFF.

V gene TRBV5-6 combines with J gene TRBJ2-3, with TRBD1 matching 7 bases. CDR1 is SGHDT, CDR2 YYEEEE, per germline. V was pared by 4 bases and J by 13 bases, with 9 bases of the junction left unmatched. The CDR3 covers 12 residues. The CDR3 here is CASSPRDSLKYF. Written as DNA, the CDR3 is TGTGCCAGCAGCCCGAGGGACAGTTTAAAGTATTTT.

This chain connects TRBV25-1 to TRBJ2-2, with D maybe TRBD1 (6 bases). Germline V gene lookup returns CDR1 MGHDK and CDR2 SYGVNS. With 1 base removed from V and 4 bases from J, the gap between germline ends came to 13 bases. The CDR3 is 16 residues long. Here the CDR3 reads CASSEFEGVLTGELFF. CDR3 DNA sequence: TGTGCCAGCAGTGAATTCGAGGGGGTGCTCACCGGGGAGCTGTTTTTT.

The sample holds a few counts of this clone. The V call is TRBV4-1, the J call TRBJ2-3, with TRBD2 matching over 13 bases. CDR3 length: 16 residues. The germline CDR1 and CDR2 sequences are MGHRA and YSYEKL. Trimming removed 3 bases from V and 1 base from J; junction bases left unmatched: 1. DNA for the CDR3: TGCGCCAGCAGCCACGGGACTAGCGGGGGCACAGATACGCAGTATTTT. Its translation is CASSHGTSGGTDTQYF.

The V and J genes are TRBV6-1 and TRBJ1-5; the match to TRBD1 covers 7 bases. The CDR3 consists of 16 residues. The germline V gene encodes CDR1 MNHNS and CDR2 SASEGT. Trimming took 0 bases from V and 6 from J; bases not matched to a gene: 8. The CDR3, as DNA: TGTGCCAGCAGTGAAGCGGGGAGACAGGGATCTCAGCCCCAGCATTTT. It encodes CASSEAGRQGSQPQHF.

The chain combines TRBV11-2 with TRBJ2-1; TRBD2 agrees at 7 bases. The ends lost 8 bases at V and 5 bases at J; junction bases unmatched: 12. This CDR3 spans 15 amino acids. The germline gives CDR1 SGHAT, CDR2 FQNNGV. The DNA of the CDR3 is TGTGCCAGCTCGAATGGGGGGGGAGGAAACAATGAGCAGTTCTTC. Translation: CASSNGGGGNNEQFF.